Below, 30 T cell receptor beta chains from the same sample are listed, as sequenced in a study of CD8 T cells in ankylosing spondylitis. Via MiXCR, TCRdb re-called the 5' RACE reads, giving one row per CDR3 protein. The profile covers roughly 42,000 distinct CDR3 sequences, with 2.5% to 3% appearing a single time and under 6% taken by the ten largest. The sample taken for sequencing was blood, either unsorted or a sorted T cell fraction (not recorded which). The receptors come from a male donor with ankylosing spondylitis or in good health (not recorded which).

Ten or more counts support this clonotype. This chain uses TRBV9 with TRBJ2-2; a weak D match, TRBD1 (5 bases). Trimming took off 4 bases at V and 5 bases at J, with 12 bases between the two ends. The length of the CDR3 is 14 residues. Per the germline V gene, CDR1 is SGDLS and CDR2 is YYNGEE. CDR3 DNA: TGTGCCAGCAGCAGGGGCTTAGGGACCGGGGAGCTGTTTTTT. Translation gives CASSRGLGTGELFF.

This clonotype was seen many times. The chain joins TRBV9 to TRBJ2-2; no definite D call. The germline V and J ends were trimmed by 3 bases and 10 bases, with 7 bases remaining between them. This CDR3 spans 11 amino acids. Germline V CDR1 and CDR2: SGDLS, YYNGEE. CDR3 DNA sequence: TGTGCCAGCAGCGCCCAACAGGAGCTGTTTTTT. It translates to CASSAQQELFF.

This clonotype was seen ten or more times. The rearrangement uses TRBV9 and TRBJ1-1; no reliable D call. Germline V gives CDR1 SGDLS, CDR2 YYNGEE. This CDR3 is built from 13 residues. The V end lost 3 bases, the J end lost 1 base, and 7 bases lay between the germline ends. The CDR3 DNA reads as TGTGCCAGCAGCGGTCGGACGAACACTGAAGCTTTCTTT. This encodes CASSGRTNTEAFF. The whole variable domain, filled in from reference TRBV9 and TRBJ1-1, reads DSGVTQTPKHLITATGQRVTLRCSPRSGDLSVYWYQQSLDQGLQFLIQYYNGEERAKGNILERFSAQQFPDLHSELNLSSLELGDSALYFCASSGRTNTEAFFGQGTRLTVV.

Ten or more counts support this clonotype. The CDR3 protein is CASSVAGGAGETQYF. The CDR3 bases are TGTGCCAGCAGCGTAGCTGGGGGCGCGGGGGAGACCCAGTACTTC. V and J are TRBV9 and TRBJ2-5; D possibly uses TRBD1 or TRBD2 (6 bases each). The V end lost 0 bases, the J end lost 5 bases, and 14 bases lay between the germline ends. CDR3 length: 15 amino acids. In germline, CDR1 is SGDLS, CDR2 YYNGEE.

This clonotype appeared many times. This chain joins TRBV9 and TRBJ2-7; TRBD1 matches at 9 bases. Trimming cost V 0 bases and J 7 bases; bases outside gene matches: 8. This CDR3 is 15 amino acids long. In germline, CDR1 is SGDLS, CDR2 YYNGEE. This CDR3 reads CASSVGETGGGEQYF. In nucleotides, the CDR3 is TGTGCCAGCAGCGTAGGAGAGACAGGGGGTGGGGAGCAGTACTTC.

This clonotype rates as medium-sized. The chain joins TRBV9 to TRBJ2-3; tentative D call: TRBD2 (6 bases). The germline V gene has CDR1 SGDLS and CDR2 YYNGEE. The CDR3 consists of 14 residues. Deletions cut 4 bases from V and 5 bases from J, with 14 bases between. The CDR3 DNA reads as TGTGCCAGCAGCCTCCTTGGCGGGATAGATACGCAGTATTTT. This sequence encodes CASSLLGGIDTQYF.

This clonotype was seen many times. The J gene is TRBJ2-3, the V gene TRBV9; D is ambiguous. The germline gives CDR1 SGDLS, CDR2 YYNGEE. The CDR3 runs to 13 residues. Trimming removed 4 bases at V and 4 bases at J, with 10 bases between. CDR3 sequence reads: CASSRSTSDTQYF. The CDR3 DNA sequence: TGTGCCAGCAGCCGATCTACTTCAGATACGCAGTATTTT. Combining the CDR3 with reference TRBV9 and TRBJ2-3 gives the whole variable domain DSGVTQTPKHLITATGQRVTLRCSPRSGDLSVYWYQQSLDQGLQFLIQYYNGEERAKGNILERFSAQQFPDLHSELNLSSLELGDSALYFCASSRSTSDTQYFGPGTRLTVL.

This clonotype showed up many times. The chain has TRBV9 and TRBJ2-7; possible D gene TRBD1, 5 bases. The germline CDR1 and CDR2 sequences are SGDLS and YYNGEE. The CDR3 is 13 residues long. V was cut by 1 base and J by 7 bases, with 12 bases left in between. CDR3 nucleotides: TGTGCCAGCAGCGTACAGGGTTGGGGTGAGCAGTACTTC. Protein product: CASSVQGWGEQYF.

This clonotype was recorded many times. The chain is built from TRBV9 and TRBJ2-4, with 8 bases identical to TRBD1. Trimming removed 4 bases from V and 0 bases from J; junction bases left unmatched: 12. The germline V gene has CDR1 SGDLS and CDR2 YYNGEE. The CDR3 has 18 residues. The CDR3 loop is CASSPWDRSQLAKNIQYF. CDR3 DNA: TGTGCCAGCAGCCCCTGGGACAGGTCCCAACTAGCCAAAAACATTCAGTACTTC.

This clonotype has ten or more counts. The chain carries TRBV9 and TRBJ2-7; 9 bases agree with TRBD2. The CDR3 is 14 amino acids. Germline V lookup: CDR1 SGDLS, CDR2 YYNGEE. V trimming: 3 bases; J trimming: 3 bases; junction bases outside the gene matches: 4. The CDR3 region is CASSAGLAHYEQYF. CDR3 nucleotide sequence: TGTGCCAGCAGCGCGGGACTAGCCCACTACGAGCAGTACTTC.

This clonotype has at least ten counts. The rearrangement links TRBV9 to TRBJ2-1, with D perhaps matching TRBD2 (6 bases). The V gene's germline CDR1 is SGDLS and CDR2 YYNGEE. Trimming took off 3 bases at V and 9 bases at J, with 13 bases between the two ends. This CDR3 has 13 residues. The CDR3 DNA is TGTGCCAGCAGCGGCACTAGCTACCGTGAGCAGTTCTTC. Residues: CASSGTSYREQFF.

J is TRBJ2-6 and V is TRBV6-4; the D gene is possibly TRBD2 (7 bases). The length of the CDR3 is 18 residues. Germline CDR1 reads MRHNA; CDR2 reads SNTAGT. V was clipped by 4 bases and J by 0 bases, with 16 bases between them. CDR3 nucleotides: TGTGCCAGCAGTGCGGGGGGCTACGTCAGCTCTGGGGCCAACGTCCTGACTTTC. This gives the protein CASSAGGYVSSGANVLTF.

This clonotype was seen at least ten times. The V call is TRBV9, the J call TRBJ2-1; D uncertain. This CDR3 contains 14 residues. Between the trimmed V and J ends, which lost 2 bases and 9 bases, there was a span of 15 bases. Germline loops: CDR1 SGDLS, CDR2 YYNGEE. The CDR3 region is CASSVRTESGEQFF. In DNA form, the CDR3 reads TGTGCCAGCAGCGTGAGGACGGAGAGTGGTGAGCAGTTCTTC.

This clonotype was counted ten times or more. The chain couples TRBV9 to TRBJ2-1; 9 bases match TRBD2. CDR3 length: 16 amino acids. The trim removed 1 base at V and 4 bases at J, leaving 6 bases unmatched. Looked up from germline, CDR1 is SGDLS and CDR2 is YYNGEE. CDR3 in amino acids: CASSVSPAGGYNEQFF. The CDR3, as DNA: TGTGCCAGCAGCGTAAGTCCAGCGGGAGGTTACAATGAGCAGTTCTTC.

The rearrangement joins TRBV9 to TRBJ2-7; TRBD2 aligns across 8 bases. Trimming removed 4 bases from V and 3 bases from J; junction bases left unmatched: 6. CDR3 length: 14 amino acids. CDR1 SGDLS and CDR2 YYNGEE come from the germline V gene. As DNA, the CDR3 is TGTGCCAGCAGCCCGGGGGGGACCTACTACGAGCAGTACTTC. Residues: CASSPGGTYYEQYF.

This clonotype was picked up many times. The gene calls are TRBV9 and TRBJ1-6; 8 bases align to TRBD1. The CDR3 loop spans 15 amino acids. The junction had 9 bases not matched to a gene; V was cut back by 4 bases and J by 9 bases. The germline V gene has CDR1 SGDLS and CDR2 YYNGEE. The CDR3 loop reads CASSTGQGLTSPLHF. The CDR3 DNA reads TGTGCCAGCAGCACCGGACAGGGTCTTACTTCACCCCTCCACTTT.

This clonotype was counted ten times or more. The chain couples TRBV9 to TRBJ2-3; 10 nucleotides line up with TRBD2. Unmatched junction bases numbered 8, after V lost 4 bases and J lost 6 bases. Germline V CDR1 and CDR2: SGDLS, YYNGEE. This CDR3 is built from 15 residues. CDR3 sequence: CASSPLAGVSDTQYF. Written as DNA, the CDR3 is TGTGCCAGCAGCCCCCTAGCGGGAGTCTCGGATACGCAGTATTTT.

The sample holds many counts of this clonotype. The chain has TRBV9 and TRBJ2-1; 9 bases fit TRBD2. In germline, CDR1 is SGDLS, CDR2 YYNGEE. With 4 bases clipped from V and 6 bases from J, the junction kept 11 bases outside the gene matches. This CDR3 region has 16 residues. Here the CDR3 DNA reads TGTGCCAGCAGCCCATATAGCGGGAGCAGATTCAATGAGCAGTTCTTC. This encodes CASSPYSGSRFNEQFF. Full variable domain (outside the CDR3, taken from reference TRBV9 and TRBJ2-1): DSGVTQTPKHLITATGQRVTLRCSPRSGDLSVYWYQQSLDQGLQFLIQYYNGEERAKGNILERFSAQQFPDLHSELNLSSLELGDSALYFCASSPYSGSRFNEQFFGPGTRLTVL.

Many counts were recorded for this clonotype. CDR3 region: CASSVTVGSTDTQYF. The CDR3 DNA follows: TGTGCCAGCAGCGTGACGGTGGGGAGCACAGATACGCAGTATTTT. The gene calls are TRBV9 and TRBJ2-3; no firm D call. V was trimmed by 2 bases and J by 0 bases, leaving 10 bases between them. The CDR3 covers 15 residues. CDR1 and CDR2 (germline): SGDLS, YYNGEE.

The gene calls are TRBV9 and TRBJ2-7; 11 bases fit TRBD1. This CDR3 is 15 amino acids long. V dropped 3 bases and J dropped 7; count of bases not matched to a gene: 9. Germline V gene sequence: CDR1 SGDLS, CDR2 YYNGEE. The CDR3 region has the DNA TGTGCCAGCAGCGCCAGGACAGGGGGCGCGGGGGAGCAGTACTTC. Amino acid sequence: CASSARTGGAGEQYF.

This clonotype was seen ten or more times. This rearrangement joins TRBV9 to TRBJ2-1; 7 positions agree with TRBD1. The V gene's germline CDR1 is SGDLS and CDR2 YYNGEE. V lost 1 base, J lost 3 bases, and 1 base stayed unmatched. This CDR3 is 14 amino acids long. The CDR3 nucleotides read TGTGCCAGCAGCGTATCAGGGGGCTACAATGAGCAGTTCTTC. This translates into CASSVSGGYNEQFF.

The sample holds many counts of this clonotype. The V gene is TRBV9, the J gene TRBJ1-2, with 8 bases aligning to TRBD1. Unmatched junction bases numbered 2, after V lost 0 bases and J lost 7 bases. This CDR3 is 13 amino acids long. Germline values: CDR1 SGDLS, CDR2 YYNGEE. CDR3 residues: CASSVATGGGYTF. CDR3 nucleotides: TGTGCCAGCAGCGTAGCTACAGGGGGTGGCTACACCTTC.

Many counts were recorded for this clonotype. This rearrangement joins TRBV9 to TRBJ2-3; either TRBD1 or TRBD2 may fit D (5 bases each). The germline CDR1 and CDR2 sequences are SGDLS and YYNGEE. The CDR3 contains 16 residues. V dropped 4 bases and J dropped 1 base, with 16 bases sitting between them. CDR3 loop: CASSSPERDRTDTQYF. For the CDR3, the DNA is TGTGCCAGCAGCAGTCCCGAGAGGGACCGCACAGATACGCAGTATTTT.

This clonotype was seen ten or more times. The chain combines TRBV9 with TRBJ2-5; 11 bases fit TRBD2. The CDR3 runs 15 residues. Germline CDR1 SGDLS, CDR2 YYNGEE. The J segment lost 4 bases and the V segment lost 2 bases, leaving 4 bases of the junction unmatched. DNA for the CDR3: TGTGCCAGCAGCGTTAGCGGGAGGGCCGGAGAGACCCAGTACTTC. Translating it yields CASSVSGRAGETQYF.

This clonotype came up many times. V gene TRBV9 combines with J gene TRBJ2-2; D perhaps matches TRBD1 (5 bases). Germline V gives CDR1 SGDLS, CDR2 YYNGEE. Trimming removed 4 bases from V and 7 bases from J, with 11 bases in between. The CDR3 sequence is 13 residues long. The CDR3 loop reads CASSPQGYGELFF. The CDR3 nucleotides are TGTGCCAGCAGCCCTCAGGGCTACGGGGAGCTGTTTTTT.

At least ten counts were recorded for this clonotype. V usage is TRBV9 and J usage is TRBJ2-7; weak D call: TRBD1 (6 bases). The V and J ends lost 1 base and 6 bases respectively, with 14 bases between them. The CDR3 is made up of 14 amino acids. Germline V lookup: CDR1 SGDLS, CDR2 YYNGEE. The CDR3 nucleotides are TGTGCCAGCAGCGTACGGTCAGGGGCCGTCGAGCAGTACTTC. Protein product: CASSVRSGAVEQYF.

Ten or more counts support this clonotype. The chain employs TRBV9 and TRBJ2-1, with 7 bases lining up with TRBD2. Trimming took 0 bases from V and 6 from J; bases not matched to a gene: 6. CDR1 and CDR2 (germline): SGDLS, YYNGEE. This CDR3 is built from 15 residues. The DNA of the CDR3 is TGTGCCAGCAGCGTAGGGGCGGGAGCGTTCAATGAGCAGTTCTTC. It encodes CASSVGAGAFNEQFF.

This clonotype was counted at least ten times. The V gene is TRBV9, the J gene TRBJ2-6; no definite D call. The CDR3 runs to 16 residues. Per the germline V gene, CDR1 is SGDLS and CDR2 is YYNGEE. Deletions cut 4 bases from V and 2 bases from J, with 13 bases between. This CDR3 reads CASSPQLGAGANVLTF. In DNA, the CDR3 is TGTGCCAGCAGCCCCCAGTTGGGTGCTGGGGCCAACGTCCTGACTTTC.

This clonotype was seen ten or more times. The chain uses TRBV9 and TRBJ2-7; no definite D call. The CDR3 is made up of 15 amino acids. V lost 0 bases and J lost 3, with 13 bases in between. Germline V CDR1 and CDR2: SGDLS, YYNGEE. Written as DNA, the CDR3 is TGTGCCAGCAGCGTAGCGACGGGTCCTATCTACGAGCAGTACTTC. Translation gives CASSVATGPIYEQYF.

This clonotype was counted many times. The rearrangement uses TRBV9 and TRBJ2-7, with a weak D call TRBD2 (6 bases). The V end was cut by 0 bases, the J end by 3 bases, with 10 bases between. The germline gives CDR1 SGDLS, CDR2 YYNGEE. CDR3 length: 14 residues. In DNA, the CDR3 is TGTGCCAGCAGCGTAGGCGGGGCGTACTACGAGCAGTACTTC. Encoded protein: CASSVGGAYYEQYF. The full variable domain, in which reference TRBV9 and TRBJ2-7 provide the parts outside the CDR3, is DSGVTQTPKHLITATGQRVTLRCSPRSGDLSVYWYQQSLDQGLQFLIQYYNGEERAKGNILERFSAQQFPDLHSELNLSSLELGDSALYFCASSVGGAYYEQYFGPGTRLTVT.